This entry describes one T cell receptor beta chain. The antigen it binds to is not known. Per-base quality was not reported, and no clone a single base away is much larger than it. These data are taken from a study of blood T cell repertoires in COVID-19 (TCRdb year 2020). With respect to the entire study: The collaborator samples originated in the United States, Italy and Spain and spanned the acute and convalescent phases of COVID-19. The repertoires were released in a freely available public database intended as a resource for research on the immune response to SARS-CoV-2. The material from the prospective study consisted of cDNA or gDNA derived from T cells, B-cell-depleted T cells, or PBMCs. Where HLA class I and class II types were available, the types were taken from metadata supplied by the sample provider, not from assay-based typing. A de-identified subject ID, COVID-19 status, age in years and sex were almost always included in the sample metadata. The samples were drawn from the first 160 participants of the ongoing ImmuneRACE study and from 1,200 or so subjects provided by 6 global collaborators. Deeply sampled blood TCRbeta repertoires from subjects exposed to, actively infected with, or recovered from COVID-19 were included in the dataset.

The full study reports these points: How much clinical and demographic metadata was included differed by source and by participant, and the metadata was provided uncurated.

Its CDR3 holds 12 amino acids, cysteine through phenylalanine. Only the CDR3 DNA is retained, 36 bases long and in frame from the first base. Taken from the germline V gene, the CDR1 and CDR2 loops are SNHLY and FYNNEI. V is cut by 9 bases and J by 8 bases, and the space between the germline ends is 16 bases. The immunoSEQ Assay, a bias-controlled multiplex PCR, was used to amplify TCRbeta CDR3 regions from genomic DNA. In the source study's methods: The number of nucleated cells in each sample was estimated by amplification of reference gene primers within the assay. To quantify the absolute abundance of each unique TCRbeta CDR3 rearrangement, sequence reads were collapsed and filtered. For each sample, productive Simpson clonality was calculated as the square root of Simpson's diversity index over productive rearrangements. TCRdb took this table from immuneACCESS and kept in-frame rearrangements with V and J called. Such tables lack part of the clones; where checked against another copy, unresolved V genes explain under half of the gap, and the rest is unexplained. V, J and clone size reflect that table, while D and trimming were determined from the DNA. Here the sample has about 85,000 clones; around 80% occur a single time. In total, the top ten clones hold 0.95% to 1.5% of the sample.

Whole blood was collected in K2EDTA tubes by collaborating institutions according to the institutions' own protocols. For TCRbeta analysis, collaborator samples were shipped as frozen whole blood, as isolated PBMCs, or as DNA extracted from either sample type. The chain employs TRBV2 and TRBJ1-2, with a tentative D gene TRBD1 over 6 matching bases. The origin of this receptor is a woman aged 80 or over with acute or convalescent COVID-19. The sequenced sample was peripheral blood. The CDR3 amino acid sequence is: CARSTGPEGYTF. The sequenced DNA is TGTGCCAGGTCGACAGGCCCTGAAGGCTACACCTTC.